This entry lists 31 T cell receptor beta chains sequenced from one sample in a study of human T cells and chemical hapten exposure. TCRdb reprocessed the RACE reads via MiXCR and lists one record per CDR3 protein. In the table there are 300,000 to 400,000 distinct CDR3 sequences, 4% to 6% of which are singletons. Time point described: pre-sensitization, week 0. Treatment: therapeutic diphenylcyclopropenone sensitization with weekly scalp DPC. Sequenced material: whole blood, taken in connection with sensitization to the hapten diphenylcyclopropenone (DPC). These receptors originate from a woman aged 50 to 65 with alopecia areata. Some clones in this sample may be carry-over from other donors' samples.

This clonotype came up a few times. V is TRBV12-3 or TRBV12-4 and J is TRBJ2-7; TRBD2 aligns across 8 bases. This CDR3 region has 14 residues. V lost 3 bases to trimming and J lost 5 bases; unmatched junction nucleotides: 6. The CDR3 DNA reads TGTGCCAGCAGTTTGGGGGGACTAGGCGACGAGCAGTACTTC. Translated: CASSLGGLGDEQYF.

The table lists this clonotype with many counts. V usage is TRBV20-1 and J usage is TRBJ2-3; 8 bases align to TRBD2. V dropped 5 bases and J dropped 4; count of bases not matched to a gene: 5. The CDR3 consists of 13 residues. Looked up from germline, CDR1 is DFQATT and CDR2 is SNEGSKA (reference sequence). The CDR3 nucleotides read TGCAGTGCTTTTAGCGGGACGCCAGATACGCAGTATTTT. It is translated as CSAFSGTPDTQYF.

This clonotype was counted only a few times. This sequence joins TRBV7-2 and TRBJ1-1; D call uncertain. CDR1 and CDR2 from the germline V gene are SGHTA and FQGNSA. This CDR3 comprises 11 residues. Trimming removed 3 bases at V and 7 bases at J, with 6 bases between. This chain's CDR3 is CASSFQLEAFF. DNA of the CDR3: TGTGCCAGCAGCTTCCAGCTTGAAGCTTTCTTT.

This clonotype was found many times. The chain uses TRBV20-1 and TRBJ1-1; D is uncertain. Germline V lookup: CDR1 DFQATT, CDR2 SNEGSKA (reference sequence). The CDR3 extends over 11 amino acids. The V gene lost 6 bases and the J gene lost 11 bases, with 16 bases spanning the gap. The CDR3: CSADFGVEAFF. CDR3 nucleotides: TGCAGTGCCGATTTTGGGGTAGAGGCTTTCTTT.

This clonotype was recorded a few times. This rearrangement joins TRBV6-2 or TRBV6-3 to TRBJ1-1; possibly TRBD1 for D (6 bases). Germline CDR1 MNHEY, CDR2 SVGEGT. The CDR3 has 15 residues. V lost 6 bases to trimming and J lost 4 bases, with 18 bases between them. The CDR3 DNA reads TGTGCCAGCAGCATCAAACGGGGGCTATCCACTGAAGCTTTCTTT. It specifies CASSIKRGLSTEAFF.

The sample holds many counts of this clonotype. V is TRBV30 and J is TRBJ1-2; TRBD1 is a possible D gene (5 bases). V was trimmed by 3 bases and J by 2 bases, leaving 16 bases between them. The CDR3 consists of 15 residues. Germline CDR1 reads GTSNPN; CDR2 reads SVGIG (reference sequence). The CDR3 coding sequence is TGTGCCTGGAGGGTCGACAGTGGGACGAACTATGGCTACACCTTC. It is translated as CAWRVDSGTNYGYTF.

The V and J genes are TRBV27 and TRBJ2-1; TRBD1 agrees at 8 bases. This CDR3 has 17 amino acids. Trimming cost V 8 bases and J 0 bases; bases outside gene matches: 12. From germline, CDR1 is MNHEY and CDR2 SMNVEV (reference sequence). CDR3 amino acids: CASRRQGSLSSYNEQFF. CDR3 DNA sequence: TGTGCCAGCCGAAGACAGGGGAGTTTGAGCTCCTACAATGAGCAGTTCTTC.

The chain is built from TRBV28 and TRBJ1-5; D might be TRBD1 (6 bases). CDR1 is MDHEN, CDR2 SYDVKM, per germline. Trimming took off 1 base at V and 1 base at J, with 8 bases between the two ends. The CDR3 extends over 15 amino acids. The CDR3 spells CASSLYRASNQPQHF. DNA for the CDR3: TGTGCCAGCAGTTTATACAGGGCGAGCAATCAGCCCCAGCATTTT.

This clonotype was counted at least ten times. The chain joins TRBV12-5 to TRBJ2-5, with D unclear. Germline CDR1 LGHNT, CDR2 FRNRAP. V lost 3 bases, J lost 2 bases, and 7 bases lay in between. The CDR3 runs to 13 residues. The CDR3 spells CASGFQYQETQYF. CDR3 DNA sequence: TGTGCTAGTGGTTTCCAATATCAAGAGACCCAGTACTTC.

The sample holds many counts of this clonotype. J is TRBJ2-1 and V is TRBV7-8, with a weak D call TRBD1 (6 bases). The CDR3 totals 15 residues. V was cut by 7 bases and J by 5 bases, with 18 bases left in between. Germline lookup yields CDR1 SGHVS and CDR2 FQNEAQ. CDR3: CASTLRQGINNEQFF. CDR3 bases: TGTGCCAGCACCTTGAGGCAGGGGATCAACAATGAGCAGTTCTTC.

This clonotype was seen a few times. In DNA form, the CDR3 reads TGTGCCAGCAGCCCACGTCGGGGTGCCGGGGACCCTAGCGGGGGTGACATTCAGTACTTC. Residues: CASSPRRGAGDPSGGDIQYF. This chain links TRBV7-6 with TRBJ2-4; 10 bases map to TRBD2. The CDR3 spans 20 residues. After removal of 5 bases from V and 8 bases from J, the junction contained 24 bases not matched to a gene. CDR1 SGHVS and CDR2 FNYEAQ come from the germline V gene.

The sample holds a few counts of this clonotype. The V call is TRBV10-1, the J call TRBJ2-7; D gene ambiguous. Germline V gene lookup returns CDR1 WNHNN and CDR2 SYGVQD (reference sequence). This CDR3 is built from 11 residues. The V gene lost 6 bases and the J gene lost 7 bases, with 10 bases spanning the gap. The CDR3 loop reads CASSGISEQYF. CDR3 in DNA: TGCGCCAGCAGCGGTATATCGGAGCAGTACTTC.

This clonotype was picked up many times. The chain couples TRBV10-2 to TRBJ2-3; 9 bases agree with TRBD1. Germline assignment: CDR1 WSHSY and CDR2 SAAADI. With V trimmed by 6 bases and J by 0 bases, 4 bases remained unmatched. This CDR3 is 15 amino acids long. This chain's CDR3 is CASRRDRASTDTQYF. For the CDR3, the DNA is TGCGCCAGCAGGCGGGACAGGGCTAGCACAGATACGCAGTATTTT.

A few counts support this clonotype. The chain has TRBV3-1 and TRBJ2-3; 8 bases are a match to TRBD2. Germline V gene sequence: CDR1 LGHDT, CDR2 YNNKEL (reference sequence). J gave up 0 bases and V 1 base, and 6 bases lay outside the gene matches. This CDR3 comprises 17 residues. This CDR3 reads CASSQVPAGASTDTQYF. In DNA form, the CDR3 reads TGTGCCAGCAGCCAAGTTCCAGCGGGAGCTAGCACAGATACGCAGTATTTT.

This clonotype has just a few counts. This sequence joins TRBV12-3 or TRBV12-4 and TRBJ2-1, with 7 bases aligning to TRBD2. Trimming took 5 bases from V and 3 from J; bases not matched to a gene: 4. The CDR3 consists of 14 residues. In nucleotides, the CDR3 is TGTGCCAGCAGTCTCAGCGGGGACTACAATGAGCAGTTCTTC. Translated, it gives CASSLSGDYNEQFF.

The gene calls are TRBV13 and TRBJ1-3; D unresolved. V lost 4 bases to trimming and J lost 4 bases, with 20 bases between them. Looked up from germline, CDR1 is PRHDT and CDR2 is FYEKMQ (reference sequence). This CDR3 comprises 17 residues. CDR3 sequence (DNA): TGTGCCAGCAGCTCCAATGTAGACGGGTCCGGGGGAAACACCATATATTTT. It yields the protein CASSSNVDGSGGNTIYF.

This clonotype was counted ten times or more. V gene TRBV29-1 combines with J gene TRBJ1-2; D is possibly TRBD1 (5 bases). The V and J ends lost 4 bases and 0 bases respectively, with 6 bases between them. CDR1 and CDR2 (germline): SQVTM, ANQGSEA. The CDR3 contains 12 residues. The CDR3 nucleotides are TGCAGCGTTGGGGGACCTAACTATGGCTACACCTTC. This encodes CSVGGPNYGYTF.

Turning to this clonotype: A junction boundary mismatches the germline segment, possibly from a read error. The V and J genes are TRBV5-4 and TRBJ2-3, with D perhaps matching TRBD2 (5 bases). This CDR3 contains 13 residues. From germline, CDR1 is SGHNT and CDR2 YYREEE (reference sequence). In nucleotides, the CDR3 is TGTGCCAGCCGCCCTCCTAGCACACATACGCAGTATTTT. This codes for CASRPPSTHTQYF.

This clonotype was seen many times. The V and J genes are TRBV29-1 and TRBJ1-5; 7 bases are a match to TRBD1. V trimming: 7 bases; J trimming: 0 bases; junction bases outside the gene matches: 9. The CDR3 is made up of 15 amino acids. CDR1 and CDR2 (germline): SQVTM, ANQGSEA. The CDR3 DNA sequence: TGCAGCGGGCTGACAGGGTCTTATAGCAATCAGCCCCAGCATTTT. Protein product: CSGLTGSYSNQPQHF.

This clonotype has a count of ten or more. This sequence joins TRBV28 and TRBJ2-2; TRBD2 might be the D (6 bases). Germline V lookup: CDR1 MDHEN, CDR2 SYDVKM. Trimming removed 5 bases at V and 7 bases at J, with 14 bases between. The CDR3 covers 14 residues. Written as DNA, the CDR3 is TGTGCCAGCAGTCCGACCGGGGGAGACGGGGAGCTGTTTTTT. It yields the protein CASSPTGGDGELFF.

A few counts support this clonotype. V gene TRBV6-1 combines with J gene TRBJ1-4; 8 bases map to TRBD1. Germline V gene data show CDR1 as MNHNS and CDR2 as SASEGT. This CDR3 has 15 amino acids. With V trimmed by 3 bases and J by 8 bases, 8 bases remained unmatched. CDR3 sequence: CASSDWGQDGEKLFF. The CDR3 DNA reads as TGTGCCAGCAGTGATTGGGGACAGGACGGGGAAAAACTGTTTTTT.

Many counts were recorded for this clonotype. V is TRBV6-1 and J is TRBJ2-7; D gene uncertain. This CDR3 contains 13 residues. V lost 2 bases and J 3 bases, leaving 8 bases between the germline ends. Germline V gene lookup returns CDR1 MNHNS and CDR2 SASEGT. CDR3 DNA: TGTGCCAGCAGTGAATTGGGAAACTACGAGCAGTACTTC. Translating gives CASSELGNYEQYF.

This clonotype has at least ten counts. This chain links TRBV7-6 with TRBJ2-2, with 7 bases fitting TRBD2. The CDR3 loop spans 16 amino acids. Germline CDR1 is SGHVS and CDR2 is FNYEAQ. V shed 1 base, J shed 5 bases, and the junction held 7 bases outside the gene matches. CDR3 region: CASSLEGGGTTGELFF. In nucleotides, the CDR3 is TGTGCCAGCAGCTTAGAAGGCGGGGGAACGACCGGGGAGCTGTTTTTT.

This clonotype came up a few times. The chain links TRBV27 to TRBJ1-4, with D uncertain. The germline gives CDR1 MNHEY, CDR2 SMNVEV (reference sequence). The CDR3 covers 14 residues. V lost 1 base and J 8 bases, leaving 11 bases between the germline ends. CDR3 sequence: CASSLFRGEEKLFF. DNA of the CDR3: TGTGCCAGCAGTTTATTCCGCGGTGAAGAAAAACTGTTTTTT.

This clonotype appeared many times. The CDR3 DNA is TGTGCCAGCAGCTTAATCATGGCTAGCGGGACGAGCTCCTACAATGAGCAGTTCTTC. Translation gives CASSLIMASGTSSYNEQFF. The J gene is TRBJ2-1, the V gene TRBV11-1; the match to TRBD2 covers 9 bases. The CDR3 has 19 amino acids. Germline-derived CDR1 and CDR2 are SGHAT and FQDESV (reference sequence). The ends lost 2 bases at V and 0 bases at J; junction bases unmatched: 11.

In its sample, this clonotype was seen many times. The chain combines TRBV10-3 with TRBJ2-3; 15 nucleotides match TRBD2. The V and J ends lost 10 bases and 4 bases, in that order; junction bases with no gene match: 3. CDR1 and CDR2 (germline): ENHRY, SYGVKD. This CDR3 is built from 14 residues. CDR3: CASRTSGGADTQYF. The CDR3 coding sequence is TGTGCCAGCCGGACTAGCGGGGGGGCAGATACGCAGTATTTT.

This clonotype was observed a handful of times. The chain recombines TRBV5-1 with TRBJ2-3; maybe TRBD1 (6 bases). CDR3 length: 15 residues. Germline V CDR1 and CDR2: SGHRS, YFSETQ. V shed 1 base and J shed 2 bases, with 11 bases lying between them. CDR3 region: CASSLWGQSTDTQYF. The CDR3 DNA sequence: TGCGCCAGCAGCTTGTGGGGGCAGTCCACAGATACGCAGTATTTT. Filled out from reference TRBV5-1 and TRBJ2-3, the complete variable domain reads KAGVTQTPRYLIKTRGQQVTLSCSPISGHRSVSWYQQTPGQGLQFLFEYFSETQRNKGNFPGRFSGRQFSNSRSEMNVSTLELGDSALYLCASSLWGQSTDTQYFGPGTRLTVL.

There are many counts of this clonotype. This chain joins TRBV9 and TRBJ2-5; D is perhaps TRBD2 (6 bases). The germline V and J ends were trimmed by 2 bases and 5 bases, with 13 bases remaining between them. The germline gives CDR1 SGDLS, CDR2 YYNGEE. This CDR3 comprises 14 residues. The CDR3 loop is CASSVSGVGETQYF. CDR3 nucleotide sequence: TGTGCCAGCAGCGTGTCGGGAGTAGGGGAGACCCAGTACTTC. The variable domain in full, with the rest retrieved from reference TRBV9 and TRBJ2-5, is DSGVTQTPKHLITATGQRVTLRCSPRSGDLSVYWYQQSLDQGLQFLIQYYNGEERAKGNILERFSAQQFPDLHSELNLSSLELGDSALYFCASSVSGVGETQYFGPGTRLLVL.

This clonotype appeared a few times. This rearrangement joins TRBV6-5 to TRBJ1-5; 7 nucleotides align to TRBD1. The V gene's germline CDR1 is MNHEY and CDR2 SVGAGI. Trimming removed 6 bases from V and 9 bases from J; junction bases left unmatched: 14. This CDR3 comprises 15 residues. For the CDR3, the DNA is TGTGCCAGCAGAGCTAGGGACAGCCTGAAGTTGCCCCAGCATTTT. Residues: CASRARDSLKLPQHF.

This chain's CDR3 is CAWSRTGLRTDTQYF. Here the CDR3 DNA reads TGTGCCTGGAGTAGGACGGGACTCCGCACAGATACGCAGTATTTT. The rearrangement joins TRBV30 to TRBJ2-3; tentatively, D is TRBD2 (6 bases). The CDR3 is made up of 15 amino acids. Germline values: CDR1 GTSNPN, CDR2 SVGIG (reference sequence). With 2 bases removed from V and 1 base from J, the gap between germline ends came to 13 bases.

V and J are TRBV20-1 and TRBJ2-7; D is unresolved. Germline lookup yields CDR1 DFQATT and CDR2 SNEGSKA (reference sequence). Trimming took 5 bases from V and 0 from J, leaving 14 bases between them. This CDR3 comprises 14 residues. The CDR3 here is CSAPFGLSSYEQYF. The CDR3 DNA sequence: TGCAGTGCTCCCTTCGGGCTGAGCTCCTACGAGCAGTACTTC.